A single sample gave rise to the 5 T cell receptor beta chains below, sequenced in a study of cytomegalovirus exposure and HLA in healthy donors (dated by TCRdb to about 2017). Library construction relied on the immunoSEQ multiplex PCR assay. The multiplex PCR relied on a mix of 60 forward primers for TCR Vbeta segments and 13 reverse primers for TCR Jbeta segments. TCRdb stores this immuneACCESS table with in-frame sequences only. Part of the clones is absent; in the studies checked, under half of the shortfall reflects unresolved V genes, and no reason is known for the rest. In this sample the table shows around 250,000 clones, about 86% of which occur a single time. The leading ten clones occupy almost 8% of the sample. Sequenced input: PBMCs. The receptors here all came from an older woman in good health and CMV-seropositive.

Only one count was recorded for this clone. The chain recombines TRBV2 with TRBJ1-1, with 8 bases that match TRBD1. Losses at the gene ends were 6 bases for V and 0 bases for J; bases not matched to a gene: 9. The CDR3 totals 16 residues. Germline V gene sequence: CDR1 SNHLY, CDR2 FYNNEI. DNA of the CDR3: TGTGCCAGCAGGGGGAGGACAGGGCGCATGAACACTGAAGCTTTCTTT. Amino acids: CASRGRTGRMNTEAFF.

This clone occurred once. The CDR3 nucleotides read TGTGCCATCAGTGAAGATTTGGGGGGTAGTGGCTACACCTTC. Protein: CAISEDLGGSGYTF. The V and J genes are TRBV10-3 and TRBJ1-2, with TRBD1 as a possible D gene (5 bases). Germline V gene data show CDR1 as ENHRY and CDR2 as SYGVKD. CDR3 size: 14 residues. The germline V and J ends were trimmed by 3 bases and 7 bases, with 15 bases remaining between them.

The chain carries TRBV5-6 and TRBJ2-3, with 14 bases that match TRBD2. Germline V lookup: CDR1 SGHDT, CDR2 YYEEEE. This CDR3 spans 15 amino acids. V shed 2 bases, J shed 6 bases, and the junction held 2 bases outside the gene matches. The CDR3 spells CASSLRTSGRDTQYF. The CDR3 DNA follows: TGTGCCAGCAGCTTACGGACTAGCGGGAGGGATACGCAGTATTTT. Together with reference TRBV5-6 and TRBJ2-3, the CDR3 gives the full variable domain: DAGVTQSPTHLIKTRGQQVTLRCSPKSGHDTVSWYQQALGQGPQFIFQYYEEEERQRGNFPDRFSGHQFPNYSSELNVNALLLGDSALYLCASSLRTSGRDTQYFGPGTRLTVL.

This clone was seen a few times. The chain is built from TRBV9 and TRBJ2-7; 9 nucleotides line up with TRBD1. The CDR3 is made up of 15 amino acids. Per germline, CDR1 SGDLS and CDR2 YYNGEE. The J segment lost 4 bases and the V segment lost 2 bases, leaving 7 bases of the junction unmatched. In DNA form, the CDR3 reads TGTGCCAGCAGCGTCGAGGGACAGGGAGGGTACGAGCAGTACTTC. The encoded protein is CASSVEGQGGYEQYF.

V is TRBV18 and J is TRBJ2-3, with unresolved D. This CDR3 has 14 residues. Trimming removed 6 bases at V and 0 bases at J, with 10 bases between. Germline V gene data show CDR1 as KGHSH and CDR2 as LQKENI. The CDR3 reads CASSLDSSTDTQYF. The CDR3 region has the DNA TGTGCCAGCTCCCTTGACTCTAGCACAGATACGCAGTATTTT.